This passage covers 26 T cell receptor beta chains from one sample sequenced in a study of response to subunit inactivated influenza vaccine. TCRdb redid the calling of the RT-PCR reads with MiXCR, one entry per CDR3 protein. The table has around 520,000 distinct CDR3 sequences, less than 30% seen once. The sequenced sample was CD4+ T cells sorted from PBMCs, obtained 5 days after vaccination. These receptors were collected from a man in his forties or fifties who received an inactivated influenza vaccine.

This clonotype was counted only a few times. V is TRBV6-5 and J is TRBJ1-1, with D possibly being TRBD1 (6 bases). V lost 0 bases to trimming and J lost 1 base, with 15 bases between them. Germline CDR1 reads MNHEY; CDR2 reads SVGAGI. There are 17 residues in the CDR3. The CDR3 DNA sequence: TGTGCCAGCAGTTACTCGAATGGTGGGGGGGCGAACACTGAAGCTTTCTTT. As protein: CASSYSNGGGANTEAFF.

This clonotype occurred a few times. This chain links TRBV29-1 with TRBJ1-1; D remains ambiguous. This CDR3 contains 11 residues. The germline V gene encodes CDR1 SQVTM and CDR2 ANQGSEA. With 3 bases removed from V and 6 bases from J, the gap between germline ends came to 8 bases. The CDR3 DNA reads TGCAGCGTTGATGGACCGCCTGAAGCTTTCTTT. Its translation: CSVDGPPEAFF.

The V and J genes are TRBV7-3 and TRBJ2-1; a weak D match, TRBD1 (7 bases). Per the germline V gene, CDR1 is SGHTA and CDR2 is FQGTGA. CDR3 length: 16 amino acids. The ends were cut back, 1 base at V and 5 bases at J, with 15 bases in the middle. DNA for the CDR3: TGTGCCAGCAGCTTAATTCCCGGGGGACAGAACAATGAGCAGTTCTTC. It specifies CASSLIPGGQNNEQFF.

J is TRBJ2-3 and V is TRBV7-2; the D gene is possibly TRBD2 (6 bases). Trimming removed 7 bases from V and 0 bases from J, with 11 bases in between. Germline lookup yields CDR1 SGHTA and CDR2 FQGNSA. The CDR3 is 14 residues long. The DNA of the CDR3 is TGTGCCAGCACCGGAGGGCTTAGCACAGATACGCAGTATTTT. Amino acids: CASTGGLSTDTQYF.

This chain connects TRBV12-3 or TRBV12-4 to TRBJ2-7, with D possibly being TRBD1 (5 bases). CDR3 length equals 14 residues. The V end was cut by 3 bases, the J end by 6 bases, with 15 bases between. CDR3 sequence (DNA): TGTGCCAGCAGTTTGAATATAGGGGTCGGCGAGCAGTACTTC. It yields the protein CASSLNIGVGEQYF.

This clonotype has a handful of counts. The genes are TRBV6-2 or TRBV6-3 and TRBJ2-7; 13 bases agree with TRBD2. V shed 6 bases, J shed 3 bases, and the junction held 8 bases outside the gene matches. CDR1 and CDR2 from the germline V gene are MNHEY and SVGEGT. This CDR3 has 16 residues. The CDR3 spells CASSDLGLAGVYEQYF. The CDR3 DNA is TGTGCCAGCAGCGACCTCGGACTAGCGGGAGTCTACGAGCAGTACTTC.

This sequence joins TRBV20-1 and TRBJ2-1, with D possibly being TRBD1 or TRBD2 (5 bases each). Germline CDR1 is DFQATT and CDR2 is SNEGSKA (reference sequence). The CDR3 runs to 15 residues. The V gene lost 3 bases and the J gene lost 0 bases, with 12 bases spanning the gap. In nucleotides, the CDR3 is TGCAGTGCTAGCCGCCGAGGGGACTCCTACAATGAGCAGTTCTTC. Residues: CSASRRGDSYNEQFF.

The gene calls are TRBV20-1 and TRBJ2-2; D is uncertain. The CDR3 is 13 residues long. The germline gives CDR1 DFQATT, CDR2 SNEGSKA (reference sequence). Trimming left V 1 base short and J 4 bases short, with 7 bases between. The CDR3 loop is CSARGRTTGELFF. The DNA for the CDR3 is TGCAGTGCTAGAGGCCGGACCACCGGGGAGCTGTTTTTT.

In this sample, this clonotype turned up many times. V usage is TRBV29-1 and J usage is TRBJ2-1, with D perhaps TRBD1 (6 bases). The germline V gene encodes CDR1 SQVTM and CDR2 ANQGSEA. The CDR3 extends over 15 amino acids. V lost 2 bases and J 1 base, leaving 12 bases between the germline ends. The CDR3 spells CSVETGTFSYNEQFF. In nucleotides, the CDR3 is TGCAGCGTTGAAACCGGGACATTTTCCTACAATGAGCAGTTCTTC.

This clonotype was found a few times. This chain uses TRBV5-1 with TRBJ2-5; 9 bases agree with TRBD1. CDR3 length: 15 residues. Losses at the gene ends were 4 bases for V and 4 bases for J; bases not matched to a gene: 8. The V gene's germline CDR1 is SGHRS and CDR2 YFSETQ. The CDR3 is CASSQQGANGETQYF. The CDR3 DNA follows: TGCGCCAGCAGCCAACAGGGGGCGAATGGAGAGACCCAGTACTTC.

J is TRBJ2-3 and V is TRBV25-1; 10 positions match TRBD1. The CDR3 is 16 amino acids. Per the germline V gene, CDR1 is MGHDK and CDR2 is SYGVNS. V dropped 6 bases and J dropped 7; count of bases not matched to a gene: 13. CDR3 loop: CASRTGGTSKSNTQYF. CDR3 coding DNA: TGTGCCAGCAGGACAGGGGGCACCAGCAAGAGTAATACGCAGTATTTT. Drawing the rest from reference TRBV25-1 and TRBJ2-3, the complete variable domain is EADIYQTPRYLVIGTGKKITLECSQTMGHDKMYWYQQDPGMELHLIHYSYGVNSTEKGDLSSESTVSRIRTEHFPLTLESARPSHTSQYLCASRTGGTSKSNTQYFGPGTRLTVL.

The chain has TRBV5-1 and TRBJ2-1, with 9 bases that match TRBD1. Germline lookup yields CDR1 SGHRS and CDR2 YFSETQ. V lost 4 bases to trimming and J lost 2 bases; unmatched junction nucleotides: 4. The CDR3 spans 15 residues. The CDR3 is CASSPRTGAYNEQFF. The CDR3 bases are TGCGCCAGCAGCCCAAGGACAGGGGCCTACAATGAGCAGTTCTTC.

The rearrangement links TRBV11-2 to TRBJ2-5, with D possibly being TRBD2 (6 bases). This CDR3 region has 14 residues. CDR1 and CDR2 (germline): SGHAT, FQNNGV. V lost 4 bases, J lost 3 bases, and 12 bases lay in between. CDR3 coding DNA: TGTGCCAGCAGCTCATGGGGGGTGGAAGAGACCCAGTACTTC. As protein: CASSSWGVEETQYF.

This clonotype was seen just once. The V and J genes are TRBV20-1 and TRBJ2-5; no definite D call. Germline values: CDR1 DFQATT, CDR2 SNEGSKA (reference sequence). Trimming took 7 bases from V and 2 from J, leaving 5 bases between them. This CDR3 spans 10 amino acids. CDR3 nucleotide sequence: TGCAGTGGACGGCAAGAGACCCAGTACTTC. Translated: CSGRQETQYF.

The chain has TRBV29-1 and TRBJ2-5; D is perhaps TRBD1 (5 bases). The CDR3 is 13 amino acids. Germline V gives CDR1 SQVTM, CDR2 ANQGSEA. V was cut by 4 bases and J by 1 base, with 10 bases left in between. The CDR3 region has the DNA TGCAGCGTTGCAAGGGGAACCCAAGAGACCCAGTACTTC. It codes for CSVARGTQETQYF.

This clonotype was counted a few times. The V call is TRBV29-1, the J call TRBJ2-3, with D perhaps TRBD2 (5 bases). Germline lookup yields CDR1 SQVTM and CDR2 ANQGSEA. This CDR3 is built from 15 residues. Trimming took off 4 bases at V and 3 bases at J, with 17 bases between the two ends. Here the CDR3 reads CSVVGLEGGTDTQYF. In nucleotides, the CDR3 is TGCAGCGTTGTAGGGCTAGAAGGAGGAACAGATACGCAGTATTTT.

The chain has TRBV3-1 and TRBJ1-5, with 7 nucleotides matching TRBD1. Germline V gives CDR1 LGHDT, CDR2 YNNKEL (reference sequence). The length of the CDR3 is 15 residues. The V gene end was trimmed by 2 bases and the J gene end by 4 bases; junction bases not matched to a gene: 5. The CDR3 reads CASSQMTGSNQPQHF. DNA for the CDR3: TGTGCCAGCAGCCAAATGACAGGGAGTAATCAGCCCCAGCATTTT.

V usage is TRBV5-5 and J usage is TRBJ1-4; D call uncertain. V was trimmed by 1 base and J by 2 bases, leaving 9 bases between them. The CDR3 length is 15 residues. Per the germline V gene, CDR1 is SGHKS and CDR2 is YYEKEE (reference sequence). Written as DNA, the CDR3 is TGTGCCAGCAGCTTGTCGGCACCTACTAATGAAAAACTGTTTTTT. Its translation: CASSLSAPTNEKLFF.

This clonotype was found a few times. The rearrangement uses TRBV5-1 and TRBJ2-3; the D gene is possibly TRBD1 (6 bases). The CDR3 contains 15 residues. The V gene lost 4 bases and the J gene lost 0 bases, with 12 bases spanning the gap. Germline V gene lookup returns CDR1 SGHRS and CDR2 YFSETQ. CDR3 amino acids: CASSDGQLSTDTQYF. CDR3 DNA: TGCGCCAGCAGCGACGGACAGTTAAGCACAGATACGCAGTATTTT.

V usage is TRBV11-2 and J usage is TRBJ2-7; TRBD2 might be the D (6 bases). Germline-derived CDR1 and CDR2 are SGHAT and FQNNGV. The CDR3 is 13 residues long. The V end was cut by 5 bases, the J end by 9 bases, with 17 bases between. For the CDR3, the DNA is TGTGCCAGCAGCCCCCGACTAGTTCCAAGGCAGTACTTC. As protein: CASSPRLVPRQYF.

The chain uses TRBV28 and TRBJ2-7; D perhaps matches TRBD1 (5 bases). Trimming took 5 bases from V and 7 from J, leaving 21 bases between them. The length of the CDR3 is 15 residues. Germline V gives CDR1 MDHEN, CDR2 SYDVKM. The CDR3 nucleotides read TGTGCCAGCAGTCTTCTGACAGCCGGTGGGGAAGAGCAGTACTTC. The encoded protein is CASSLLTAGGEEQYF.

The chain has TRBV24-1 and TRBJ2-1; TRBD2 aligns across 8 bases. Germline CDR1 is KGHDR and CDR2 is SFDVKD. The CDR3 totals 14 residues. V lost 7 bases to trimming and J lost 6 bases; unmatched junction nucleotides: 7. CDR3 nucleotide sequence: TGTGCCACCAGACCAGCCGGGACTAGCAATGAGCAGTTCTTC. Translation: CATRPAGTSNEQFF.

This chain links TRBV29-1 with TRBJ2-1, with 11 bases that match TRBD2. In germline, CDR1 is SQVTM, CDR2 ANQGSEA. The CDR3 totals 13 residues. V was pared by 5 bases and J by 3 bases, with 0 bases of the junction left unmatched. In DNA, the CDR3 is TGCAGCGTTACTAGCGGGAGCTACAATGAGCAGTTCTTC. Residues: CSVTSGSYNEQFF.

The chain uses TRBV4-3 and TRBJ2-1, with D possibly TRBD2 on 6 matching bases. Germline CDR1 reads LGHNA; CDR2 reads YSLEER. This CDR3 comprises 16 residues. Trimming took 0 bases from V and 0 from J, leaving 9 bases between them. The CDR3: CASSQEPGSSYNEQFF. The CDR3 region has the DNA TGCGCCAGCAGCCAAGAACCCGGGAGCTCCTACAATGAGCAGTTCTTC.

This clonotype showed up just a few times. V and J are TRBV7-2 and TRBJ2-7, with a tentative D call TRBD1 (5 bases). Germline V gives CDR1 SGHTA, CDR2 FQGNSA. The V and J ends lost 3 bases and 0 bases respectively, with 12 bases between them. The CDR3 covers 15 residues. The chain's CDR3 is CASSLQGSSSYEQYF. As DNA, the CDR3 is TGTGCCAGCAGCTTGCAGGGATCGAGCTCCTACGAGCAGTACTTC.

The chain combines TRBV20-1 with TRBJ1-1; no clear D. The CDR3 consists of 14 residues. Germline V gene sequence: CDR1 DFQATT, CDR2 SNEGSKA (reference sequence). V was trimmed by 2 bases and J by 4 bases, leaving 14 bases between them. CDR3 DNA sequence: TGCAGTGCTAGAAACGAGTGGATCGGCACTGAAGCTTTCTTT. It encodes CSARNEWIGTEAFF.